This paragraph reports one TCR beta chain. This entry belongs to a study of control samples from healthy donors and cancer patients. Losses at the gene ends were 0 bases for V and 2 bases for J; bases not matched to a gene: 15. The germline CDR1 and CDR2 sequences are MRHNA and SNTAGT. The CDR3 totals 20 residues. Measured with immunoSEQ multiplex PCR; TCRdb has only the in-frame clones, and not every one. The sample records 50,000 to 55,000 clones, over 85% being singletons. Sequences were obtained from blood. The receptor was isolated from a man aged 25 to 45 in good health. The V gene is TRBV6-4, the J gene TRBJ2-7; 11 nucleotides align to TRBD2. The DNA of the CDR3 is TGTGCCAGCAGTGACTCGATTGGGACTAGCGGCCGGCGATCCACCTACGAGCAGTACTTC. Protein product: CASSDSIGTSGRRSTYEQYF.